One and the same sample provided the 5 T cell receptor beta chains below, sequenced in a study of CD8 T cells in ankylosing spondylitis. The study, taken as a whole, reports: In ankylosing spondylitis blood, a motif of roughly 8 highly homologous TCR beta variants appeared characteristic.

MiXCR, run by TCRdb on the 5' RACE reads, gives a single entry per CDR3 protein. This sample yields fewer than 400,000 distinct CDR3 sequences, of which approximately 20% are seen a single time; roughly a sixth belongs to the top ten. Their antigens are not known. Sequencing input: blood, either unsorted or a sorted T cell fraction (not recorded which). The source is a male donor with ankylosing spondylitis.

This clonotype was observed a few times. The chain is built from TRBV12-3 or TRBV12-4 and TRBJ1-4; TRBD1 matches at 8 bases. V trimming: 1 base; J trimming: 15 bases; junction bases outside the gene matches: 7. This CDR3 spans 13 amino acids. This chain's CDR3 is CASSLGRQGRVFF. DNA of the CDR3: TGTGCCAGCAGTTTAGGCCGACAGGGGAGGGTGTTTTTT.

This clonotype appeared a few times. J is TRBJ1-1 and V is TRBV7-3; D is ambiguous. V was shortened by 4 bases and J by 5 bases, with 11 bases between the two germline ends. The germline V gene encodes CDR1 SGHTA and CDR2 FQGTGA. The CDR3 has 13 amino acids. The CDR3 DNA reads TGTGCCAGCAGCTCCACCCGACGGACTGAAGCTTTCTTT. Translated, it gives CASSSTRRTEAFF.

The genes are TRBV9 and TRBJ2-7, with 7 nucleotides matching TRBD2. In germline, CDR1 is SGDLS, CDR2 YYNGEE. The length of the CDR3 is 12 residues. J was trimmed by 6 bases and V by 3 bases; bases with no gene match: 3. CDR3 bases: TGTGCCAGCAGCGGAGCGGGATCCGAGCAGTACTTC. Protein product: CASSGAGSEQYF.

This clonotype appeared a few times. The chain carries TRBV12-3 or TRBV12-4 and TRBJ2-1; 8 bases map to TRBD1. The J segment lost 7 bases and the V segment lost 4 bases, leaving 12 bases of the junction unmatched. The length of the CDR3 is 16 residues. The CDR3 sequence is CASSSGQVVYDNEQFF. The CDR3 nucleotides are TGTGCCAGCAGTTCGGGACAGGTTGTTTACGATAATGAGCAGTTCTTC.

The chain employs TRBV12-3 or TRBV12-4 and TRBJ2-3; maybe TRBD1 (8 bases). With 4 bases removed from V and 3 bases from J, the gap between germline ends came to 14 bases. The CDR3 is 15 residues long. The CDR3 loop reads CASSSLQGGTDTQYF. The CDR3 region has the DNA TGTGCCAGCAGTTCGTTACAGGGGGGGACAGATACGCAGTATTTT.